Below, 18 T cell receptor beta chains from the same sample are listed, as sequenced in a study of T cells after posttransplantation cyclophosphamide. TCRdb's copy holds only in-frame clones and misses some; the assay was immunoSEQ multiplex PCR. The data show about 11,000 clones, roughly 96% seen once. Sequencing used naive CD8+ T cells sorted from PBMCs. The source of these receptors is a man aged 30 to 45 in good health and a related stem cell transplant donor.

CDR3 nucleotides: TGTGCCAGCAGGGCCCGGGGAACTATGTTGGAGCAGTACTTC. It encodes CASRARGTMLEQYF. The V call is TRBV6-5, the J call TRBJ2-7; a possible D gene is TRBD2 (5 bases). The ends were cut back, 6 bases at V and 7 bases at J, with 19 bases in the middle. CDR1 is MNHEY, CDR2 SVGAGI, per germline. CDR3 length: 14 residues.

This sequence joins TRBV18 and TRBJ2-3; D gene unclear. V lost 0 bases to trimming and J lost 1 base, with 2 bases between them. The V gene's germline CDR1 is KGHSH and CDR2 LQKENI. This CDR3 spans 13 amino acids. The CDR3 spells CASSPPGTDTQYF. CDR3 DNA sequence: TGTGCCAGCTCACCACCCGGCACAGATACGCAGTATTTT.

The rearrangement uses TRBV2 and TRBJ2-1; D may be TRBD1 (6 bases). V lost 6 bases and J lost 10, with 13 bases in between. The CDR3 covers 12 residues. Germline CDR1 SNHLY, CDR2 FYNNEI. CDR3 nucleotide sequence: TGTGCCAGCAGGGTGGACAGTTACGAGCAGTTCTTC. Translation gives CASRVDSYEQFF.

The CDR3 DNA reads as TGTGCCATCAGGACACACAATGAGCAGTTCTTC. Translation: CAIRTHNEQFF. This rearrangement joins TRBV10-3 to TRBJ2-1, with D unclear. V was trimmed by 6 bases and J by 5 bases, leaving 5 bases between them. Germline CDR1 and CDR2: ENHRY and SYGVKD. The CDR3 runs to 11 residues.

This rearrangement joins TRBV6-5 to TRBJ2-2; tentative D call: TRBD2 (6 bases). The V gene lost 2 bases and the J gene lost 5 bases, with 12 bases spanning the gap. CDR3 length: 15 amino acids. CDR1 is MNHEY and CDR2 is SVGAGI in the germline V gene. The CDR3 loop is CASSYGRGETGELFF. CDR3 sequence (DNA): TGTGCCAGCAGTTACGGGCGGGGCGAGACCGGGGAGCTGTTTTTT.

CDR3 sequence: CASSLPYGGYEQYF. CDR3 nucleotide sequence: TGCGCCAGCAGCCTTCCCTACGGGGGCTACGAGCAGTACTTC. This sequence joins TRBV4-1 and TRBJ2-7, with D possibly being TRBD2 (6 bases). The V and J ends lost 4 bases and 3 bases respectively, with 13 bases between them. This CDR3 comprises 14 residues. Germline lookup yields CDR1 MGHRA and CDR2 YSYEKL.

Here the CDR3 DNA reads TGTGCCAGCAGCTCTAGCGGGGGGGCTTACGAGCAGTACTTC. It codes for CASSSSGGAYEQYF. The rearrangement uses TRBV7-6 and TRBJ2-7; 12 nucleotides line up with TRBD2. Germline CDR1 SGHVS, CDR2 FNYEAQ. V lost 4 bases, J lost 4 bases, and 2 bases stayed unmatched. CDR3 length: 14 residues.

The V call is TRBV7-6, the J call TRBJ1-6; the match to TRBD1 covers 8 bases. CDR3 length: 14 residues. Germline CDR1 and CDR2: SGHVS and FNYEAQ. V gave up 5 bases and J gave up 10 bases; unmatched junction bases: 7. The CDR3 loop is CASSLQGAGSPLHF. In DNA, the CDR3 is TGTGCCAGCAGCCTCCAGGGGGCTGGATCACCCCTCCACTTT.

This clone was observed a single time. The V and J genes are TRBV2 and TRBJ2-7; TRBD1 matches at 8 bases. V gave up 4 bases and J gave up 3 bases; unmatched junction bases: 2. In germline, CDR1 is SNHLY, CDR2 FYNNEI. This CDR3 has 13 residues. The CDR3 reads CASSGQGHYEQYF. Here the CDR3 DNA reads TGTGCCAGCAGTGGACAGGGGCACTACGAGCAGTACTTC.

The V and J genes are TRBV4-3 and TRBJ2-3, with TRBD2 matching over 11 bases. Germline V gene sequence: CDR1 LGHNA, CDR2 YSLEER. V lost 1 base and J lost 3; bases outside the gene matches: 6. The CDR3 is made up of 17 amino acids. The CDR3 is CASSQVIAGGPTDTQYF. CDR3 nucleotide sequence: TGCGCCAGCAGCCAAGTGATAGCGGGGGGGCCGACAGATACGCAGTATTTT.

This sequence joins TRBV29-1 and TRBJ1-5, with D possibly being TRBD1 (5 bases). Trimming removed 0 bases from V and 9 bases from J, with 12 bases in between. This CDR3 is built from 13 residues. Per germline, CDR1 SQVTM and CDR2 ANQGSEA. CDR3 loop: CSVEDNGQGPQHF. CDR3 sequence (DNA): TGCAGCGTTGAAGATAACGGACAAGGGCCCCAGCATTTT.

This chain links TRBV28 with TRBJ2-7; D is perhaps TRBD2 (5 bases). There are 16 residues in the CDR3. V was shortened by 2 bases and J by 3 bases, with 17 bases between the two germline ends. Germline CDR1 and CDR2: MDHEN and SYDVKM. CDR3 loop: CASSLVGTPGVYEQYF. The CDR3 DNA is TGTGCCAGCAGTTTAGTAGGAACTCCCGGGGTCTACGAGCAGTACTTC.

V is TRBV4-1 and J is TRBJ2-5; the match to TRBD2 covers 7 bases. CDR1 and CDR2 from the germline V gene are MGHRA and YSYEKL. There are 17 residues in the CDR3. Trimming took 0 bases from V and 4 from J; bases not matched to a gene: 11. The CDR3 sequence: CASSQERSGSIGETQYF. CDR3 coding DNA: TGCGCCAGCAGCCAAGAACGTAGCGGGTCGATCGGAGAGACCCAGTACTTC.

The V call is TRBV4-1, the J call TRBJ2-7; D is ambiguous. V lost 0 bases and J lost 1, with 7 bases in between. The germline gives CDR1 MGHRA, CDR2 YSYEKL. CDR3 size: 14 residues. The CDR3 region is CASSQEGRSYEQYF. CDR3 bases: TGCGCCAGCAGCCAAGAAGGCAGGTCCTACGAGCAGTACTTC.

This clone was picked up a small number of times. The CDR3 coding sequence is TGTGCCAGCAGCTTCGAGGTTCAGGGGGGCCAAGAGACCCAGTACTTC. Its protein is CASSFEVQGGQETQYF. The chain combines TRBV7-2 with TRBJ2-5; a weak D match, TRBD1 (7 bases). In germline, CDR1 is SGHTA, CDR2 FQGNSA. V shed 3 bases and J shed 1 base, with 15 bases lying between them. The CDR3 is 16 amino acids.

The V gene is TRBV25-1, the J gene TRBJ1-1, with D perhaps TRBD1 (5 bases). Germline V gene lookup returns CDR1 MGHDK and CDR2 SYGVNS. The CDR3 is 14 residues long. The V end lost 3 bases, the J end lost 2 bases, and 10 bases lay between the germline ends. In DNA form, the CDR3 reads TGTGCCAGCAGTGATGGCCAGGGAAACACTGAAGCTTTCTTT. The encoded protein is CASSDGQGNTEAFF. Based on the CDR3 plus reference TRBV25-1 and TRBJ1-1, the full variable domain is EADIYQTPRYLVIGTGKKITLECSQTMGHDKMYWYQQDPGMELHLIHYSYGVNSTEKGDLSSESTVSRIRTEHFPLTLESARPSHTSQYLCASSDGQGNTEAFFGQGTRLTVV.

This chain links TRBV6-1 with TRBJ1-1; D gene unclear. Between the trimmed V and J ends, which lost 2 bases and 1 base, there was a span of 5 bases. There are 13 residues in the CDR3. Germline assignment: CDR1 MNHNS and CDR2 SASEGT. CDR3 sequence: CASSESRNTEAFF. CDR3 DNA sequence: TGTGCCAGCAGTGAATCCAGGAACACTGAAGCTTTCTTT.

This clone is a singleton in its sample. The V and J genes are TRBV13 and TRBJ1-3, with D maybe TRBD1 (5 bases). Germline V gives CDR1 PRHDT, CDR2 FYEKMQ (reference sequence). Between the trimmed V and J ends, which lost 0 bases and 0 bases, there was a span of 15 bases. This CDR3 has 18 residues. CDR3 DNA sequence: TGTGCCAGCAGCTTAGGCCAGGGTGTTGGTGACTCTGGAAACACCATATATTTT. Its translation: CASSLGQGVGDSGNTIYF.